A selection of T cell receptor beta chains follows, all from one sample in a study of STAT5B mutations in CD4+ large granular lymphocyte leukemia. The repertoire was sequenced with immunoSEQ multiplex PCR; TCRdb's copy has only in-frame clones and lacks some. The sample includes about 30,000 clones, more than 65% of them seen just once. The sequencing input was CD4+ T cells from blood buffy coats. The receptors here all came from a human donor in good health. The CDR3 runs from the conserved cysteine through the conserved F or W. A D gene is named only where the DNA matches it firmly. Clone size appears in some rows only: once, few, many, or a class for an expanded clone.

>NA|TRBJ1-2|TRBV25-1|NA
TGTGCCAGCAGTCTCGGGGCAGGGTTGGGGTATGGCTACACCTTC
CASSLGAGLGYGYTF
>NA|TRBJ1-5|TRBV30|NA
TGTGCCTGGGGTGGGGGCAAATCTGAACAGCCCCAGCATTTT
CAWGGGKSEQPQHF
>NA|TRBJ2-1|TRBV29-1|TRBD2
TGCAGCGTTGAAGATCTTCGAGGGAGGGCCCATGAGCAGTTCTTC
CSVEDLRGRAHEQFF
>NA|TRBJ1-3|TRBV30|NA
TGTGCCTGGACAGGGGATTCTGGAAACACCATATATTTT
CAWTGDSGNTIYF
>NA|TRBJ2-5|TRBV29-1|NA
TGCAGCGTACGGGACGGCCTAAGAGAGACCCAGTACTTC
CSVRDGLRETQYF
>NA|TRBJ2-3|TRBV5-4|NA
TGTGCCAGCAGCCCGATGGTGGAAGATACGCAGTATTTT
CASSPMVEDTQYF
>once|TRBJ2-1|TRBV30|NA
TGTGCCTGGAGTAAGAGGGGGTATCGAAATGAGCAGTTCTTC
CAWSKRGYRNEQFF
>few|TRBJ2-3|TRBV14|TRBD2
TGTGCCAGCAGCCCCCGCGGGGGTATCACAGATACGCAGTATTTT
CASSPRGGITDTQYF
>NA|TRBJ2-2|TRBV2|NA
TGTGCCAGCAGACTACAGGTTAACACCGGGGAGCTGTTTTTT
CASRLQVNTGELFF
>NA|TRBJ2-7|TRBV28|NA
TGTGCCAGCAGTTTATGGGCTACCGAGCAGTACTTC
CASSLWATEQYF
>NA|TRBJ1-4|TRBV19|NA
TGTGCCAGTCGCGACTTCGGCCTCGCCGGTGAAAAACTGTTTTTT
CASRDFGLAGEKLFF
>NA|TRBJ1-6|TRBV19|NA
TGTGCCAGTACTAAGGGGTCCTCCTATAATTCACCCCTCCACTTT
CASTKGSSYNSPLHF
>NA|TRBJ2-1|TRBV9|TRBD2
TGTGCCAGCAGCGCAACTAGCGGGAGGGGGAATGAGCAGTTCTTC
CASSATSGRGNEQFF
>NA|TRBJ2-5|TRBV18|TRBD2
TGTGCCAGCTCACATCTAGCGGGGGAGACCCAGTACTTC
CASSHLAGETQYF
>NA|TRBJ2-7|TRBV18|TRBD1
TGTGCCAGCTCACCACTCGGCGACCAGGGGGACGAGCAGTACTTC
CASSPLGDQGDEQYF
>once|TRBJ2-7|TRBV4-2|NA
TGTGCCAGCAGCCAAGCATGGCAGCCCTACGAGCAGTACTTC
CASSQAWQPYEQYF
>few|TRBJ1-1|TRBV5-1|TRBD1
TGCGCCAGCAGCCGACAGGGGGATAACACTGAAGCTTTCTTT
CASSRQGDNTEAFF
>NA|TRBJ2-7|TRBV19|TRBD2
TGTGCCAGTAGTATCTCTAGCGGGGGGTACTACGAGCAGTACTTC
CASSISSGGYYEQYF
>NA|TRBJ2-7|TRBV18|NA
TGTGCCAGCTCACCAGAGCCAGTCAGGTACGAGCAGTACTTC
CASSPEPVRYEQYF
>NA|TRBJ2-7|TRBV19|NA
TGTGCCAGTAGTATAGGAGCAGCACCCTACGAGCAGTACTTC
CASSIGAAPYEQYF
>NA|TRBJ2-5|TRBV4-3|NA
TGCGCCAGCAGCCAACATAGGGAAGGGACCCAGTACTTC
CASSQHREGTQYF
>NA|TRBJ1-2|TRBV18|NA
TGTGCCAGCTCACCACGCCCCCCTCCTAACTATGGCTACACCTTC
CASSPRPPPNYGYTF